The 9 T cell receptor beta chains reported below all come from one sample, sequenced in a study of neurological immune-mediated disorders. MiXCR was run by TCRdb on the 5' RACE reads, yielding one entry per CDR3 protein. This table has approximately 46,000 distinct CDR3 sequences, approximately 10% appearing once. The source material was PBMCs. The receptors were sampled from a man aged 70 or older with HTLV-1-associated myelopathy (HAM/TSP).

Ten or more counts support this clonotype. The gene calls are TRBV20-1 and TRBJ2-1; 9 bases align to TRBD2. J was trimmed by 6 bases and V by 6 bases; bases with no gene match: 12. This CDR3 region has 15 residues. CDR1 DFQATT and CDR2 SNEGSKA come from the germline V gene (reference sequence). CDR3 amino acids: CSAPAAAGGLNEQFF. DNA of the CDR3: TGCAGTGCCCCCGCAGCGGCGGGAGGGCTCAATGAGCAGTTCTTC.

This clonotype was observed many times. The chain has TRBV6-2 or TRBV6-3 and TRBJ2-1; 8 nucleotides align to TRBD2. CDR1 is MNHEY, CDR2 SVGEGT, per germline. V was clipped by 0 bases and J by 10 bases; unmatched bases: 14. The CDR3 runs to 17 residues. CDR3 DNA sequence: TGTGCCAGCAGTTACTCATCGGGAGGGCGCCGTGGGCGCGAGCAGTTCTTC. This codes for CASSYSSGGRRGREQFF.

This clonotype is medium-sized by share. The rearrangement links TRBV12-3 or TRBV12-4 to TRBJ1-1; D unresolved. The CDR3 loop spans 11 amino acids. Trimming took 6 bases from V and 1 from J, leaving 3 bases between them. The CDR3 loop reads CASRENTEAFF. Written as DNA, the CDR3 is TGTGCCAGCAGGGAGAACACTGAAGCTTTCTTT.

This clonotype was counted many times. The chain combines TRBV9 with TRBJ2-5; 8 nucleotides agree with TRBD2. The V gene's germline CDR1 is SGDLS and CDR2 YYNGEE. There are 13 residues in the CDR3. Trimming removed 4 bases from V and 6 bases from J; junction bases left unmatched: 5. The CDR3 loop reads CASSNSGTQTQYF. Written as DNA, the CDR3 is TGTGCCAGCAGCAATAGCGGGACGCAGACCCAGTACTTC.

Notes on this clonotype: This may be a read error: a much more frequent sequence differs by one nucleotide. This sequence joins TRBV4-3 and TRBJ2-7, with 10 bases lining up with TRBD1. The V segment lost 0 bases and the J segment 6 bases; nucleotides outside the gene matches: 11. This CDR3 is built from 17 residues. Germline loops: CDR1 LGHNA, CDR2 YSLEER. CDR3 region: CASSQEIGDRGNSEQYF. The CDR3, as DNA: TGCGCCAGCAGCCAAGAAATAGGGGACAGGGGTAATAGCGAGCAGTACTTC.

This clonotype was counted ten times or more. The rearrangement joins TRBV7-9 to TRBJ1-6, with 9 bases lining up with TRBD1. The CDR3 runs to 18 residues. V was pared by 1 base and J by 7 bases, with 11 bases of the junction left unmatched. Looked up from germline, CDR1 is SEHNR and CDR2 is FQNEAQ (reference sequence). The CDR3 DNA is TGTGCCAGCAGCTTAGTAGGACCGCAGGACAGGGGAAATTCACCCCTCCACTTT. Translation gives CASSLVGPQDRGNSPLHF. Together with reference TRBV7-9 and TRBJ1-6, the CDR3 gives the full variable domain: DTGVSQNPRHKITKRGQNVTFRCDPISEHNRLYWYRQTLGQGPEFLTYFQNEAQLEKSRLLSDRFSAERPKGSFSTLEIQRTEQGDSAMYLCASSLVGPQDRGNSPLHFGNGTRLTVT.

In this sample, this clonotype turned up many times. The chain links TRBV9 to TRBJ2-3, with 8 bases fitting TRBD1. This CDR3 spans 16 amino acids. V was pared by 2 bases and J by 4 bases, with 9 bases of the junction left unmatched. In germline, CDR1 is SGDLS, CDR2 YYNGEE. The CDR3 loop reads CASSVDGQGRSDTQYF. The CDR3 region has the DNA TGTGCCAGCAGCGTTGACGGACAGGGAAGGTCAGATACGCAGTATTTT.

This clonotype was counted ten times or more. The chain carries TRBV6-5 and TRBJ2-7, with 7 bases fitting TRBD2. This CDR3 region has 15 residues. The germline V gene encodes CDR1 MNHEY and CDR2 SVGAGI. Trimming took 0 bases from V and 5 from J; bases not matched to a gene: 7. The CDR3 spells CASSYSGGSVDEQYF. The CDR3 DNA follows: TGTGCCAGCAGTTACTCGGGCGGGAGCGTCGACGAGCAGTACTTC.

The table lists this clonotype with many counts. This chain connects TRBV7-6 to TRBJ2-7; D ambiguous. V dropped 2 bases and J dropped 5 bases, with 7 bases sitting between them. CDR3 length equals 12 residues. The germline V gene has CDR1 SGHVS and CDR2 FNYEAQ. The CDR3 spells CASSLNGDEQYF. The DNA for the CDR3 is TGTGCCAGCAGCTTAAACGGAGACGAGCAGTACTTC.